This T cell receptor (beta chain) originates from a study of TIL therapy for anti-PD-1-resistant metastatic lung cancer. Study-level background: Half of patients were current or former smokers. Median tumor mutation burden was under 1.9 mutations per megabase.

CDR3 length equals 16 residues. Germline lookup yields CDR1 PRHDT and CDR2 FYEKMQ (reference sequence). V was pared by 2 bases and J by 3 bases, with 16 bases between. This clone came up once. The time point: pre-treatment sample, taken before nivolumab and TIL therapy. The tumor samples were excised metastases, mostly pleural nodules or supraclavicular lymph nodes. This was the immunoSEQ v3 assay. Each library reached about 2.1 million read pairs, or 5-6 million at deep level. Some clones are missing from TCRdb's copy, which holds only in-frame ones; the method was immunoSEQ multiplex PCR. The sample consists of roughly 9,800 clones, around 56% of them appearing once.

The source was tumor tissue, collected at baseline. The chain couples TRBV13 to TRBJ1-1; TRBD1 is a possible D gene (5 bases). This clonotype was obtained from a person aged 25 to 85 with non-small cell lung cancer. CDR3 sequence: CASSLRPFDSYTEAFF. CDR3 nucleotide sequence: TGTGCCAGCAGCTTAAGGCCCTTTGACAGCTACACTGAAGCTTTCTTT.